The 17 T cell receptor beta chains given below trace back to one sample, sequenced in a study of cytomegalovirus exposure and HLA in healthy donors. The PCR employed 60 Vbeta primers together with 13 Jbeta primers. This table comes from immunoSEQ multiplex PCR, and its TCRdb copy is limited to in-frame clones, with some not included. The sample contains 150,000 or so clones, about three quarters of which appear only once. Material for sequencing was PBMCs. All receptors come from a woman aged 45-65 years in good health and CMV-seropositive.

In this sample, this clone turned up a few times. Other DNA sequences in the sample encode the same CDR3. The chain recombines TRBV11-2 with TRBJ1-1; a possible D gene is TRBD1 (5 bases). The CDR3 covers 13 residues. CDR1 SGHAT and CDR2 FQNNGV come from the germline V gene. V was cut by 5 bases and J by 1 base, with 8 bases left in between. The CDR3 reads CASSGDRNTEAFF. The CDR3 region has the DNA TGTGCCAGCAGCGGCGACAGGAACACTGAAGCTTTCTTT.

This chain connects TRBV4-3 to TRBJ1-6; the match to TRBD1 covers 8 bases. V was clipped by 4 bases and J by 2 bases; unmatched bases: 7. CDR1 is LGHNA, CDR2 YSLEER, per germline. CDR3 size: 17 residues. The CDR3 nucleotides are TGCGCCAGCAGCCGTACAGGGGGAGACACCTATAATTCACCCCTCCACTTT. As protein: CASSRTGGDTYNSPLHF.

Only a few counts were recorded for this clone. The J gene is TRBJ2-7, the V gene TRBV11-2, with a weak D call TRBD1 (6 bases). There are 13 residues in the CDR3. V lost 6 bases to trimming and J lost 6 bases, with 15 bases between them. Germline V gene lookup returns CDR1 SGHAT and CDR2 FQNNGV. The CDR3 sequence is CASRNRASGEQYF. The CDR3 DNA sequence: TGTGCCAGCAGAAACAGGGCCTCTGGCGAGCAGTACTTC.

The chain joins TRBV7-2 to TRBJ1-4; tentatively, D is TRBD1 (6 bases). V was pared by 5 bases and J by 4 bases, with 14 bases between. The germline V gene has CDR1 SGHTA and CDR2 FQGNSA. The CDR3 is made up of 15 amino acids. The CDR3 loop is CASSDFTGYNEKLFF. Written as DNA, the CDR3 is TGTGCCAGCAGCGACTTTACAGGGTATAATGAAAAACTGTTTTTT. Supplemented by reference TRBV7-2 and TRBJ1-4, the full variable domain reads GAGVSQSPSNKVTEKGKDVELRCDPISGHTALYWYRQSLGQGLEFLIYFQGNSAPDKSGLPSDRFSAERTGGSVSTLTIQRTQQEDSAVYLCASSDFTGYNEKLFFGSGTQLSVL.

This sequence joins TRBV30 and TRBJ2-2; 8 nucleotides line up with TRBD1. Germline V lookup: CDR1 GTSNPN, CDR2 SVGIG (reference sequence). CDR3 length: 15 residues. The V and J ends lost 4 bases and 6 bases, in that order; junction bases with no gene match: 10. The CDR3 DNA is TGTGCCTGGACTGTGGGCAGGGGGCTACCCGGGGAGCTGTTTTTT. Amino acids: CAWTVGRGLPGELFF.

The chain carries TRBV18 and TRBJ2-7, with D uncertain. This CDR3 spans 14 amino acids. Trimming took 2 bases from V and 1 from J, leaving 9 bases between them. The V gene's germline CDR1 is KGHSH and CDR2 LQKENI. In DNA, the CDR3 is TGTGCCAGCTCACCAACGCATACTTCCTACGAGCAGTACTTC. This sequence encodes CASSPTHTSYEQYF.

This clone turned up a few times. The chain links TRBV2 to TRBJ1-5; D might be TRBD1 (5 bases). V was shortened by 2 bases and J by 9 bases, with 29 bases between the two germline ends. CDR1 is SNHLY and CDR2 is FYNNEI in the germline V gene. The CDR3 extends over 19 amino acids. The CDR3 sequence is CASSEKGAQSFPWSPPQHF. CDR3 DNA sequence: TGTGCCAGCAGTGAAAAAGGGGCACAGTCTTTCCCCTGGAGTCCGCCCCAGCATTTT.

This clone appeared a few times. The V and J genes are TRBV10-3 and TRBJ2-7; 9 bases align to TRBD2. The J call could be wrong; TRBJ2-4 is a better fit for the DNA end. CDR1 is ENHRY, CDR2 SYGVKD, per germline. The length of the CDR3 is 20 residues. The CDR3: CAISEPRAAAGLALSPIQYF. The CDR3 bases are TGTGCCATCAGTGAGCCGAGAGCTGCGGCGGGACTAGCCCTTTCACCCATTCAGTACTTC.

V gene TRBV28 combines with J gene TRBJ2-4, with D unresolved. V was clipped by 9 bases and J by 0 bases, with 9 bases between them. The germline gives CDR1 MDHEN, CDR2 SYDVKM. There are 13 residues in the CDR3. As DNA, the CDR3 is TGTGCCAGTACAACAGTAGCCAAAAACATTCAGTACTTC. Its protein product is CASTTVAKNIQYF.

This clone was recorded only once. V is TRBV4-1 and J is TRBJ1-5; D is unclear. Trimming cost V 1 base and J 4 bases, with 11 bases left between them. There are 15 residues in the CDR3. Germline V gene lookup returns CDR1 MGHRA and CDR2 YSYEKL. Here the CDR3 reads CASSQGGGGNQPQHF. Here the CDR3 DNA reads TGCGCCAGCAGCCAAGGCGGCGGAGGAAATCAGCCCCAGCATTTT.

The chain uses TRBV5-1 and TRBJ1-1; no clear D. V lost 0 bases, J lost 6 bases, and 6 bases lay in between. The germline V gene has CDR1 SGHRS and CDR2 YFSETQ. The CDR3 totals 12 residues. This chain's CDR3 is CASSLGHSEAFF. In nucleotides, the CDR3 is TGCGCCAGCAGCTTGGGACATTCTGAAGCTTTCTTT.

The CDR3 here is CATLTGSRPYEQYF. In nucleotides, the CDR3 is TGTGCCACCTTGACAGGGTCGAGGCCCTACGAGCAGTACTTC. V and J are TRBV27 and TRBJ2-7; 7 bases are a match to TRBD1. The CDR3 spans 14 residues. Germline-derived CDR1 and CDR2 are MNHEY and SMNVEV (reference sequence). The trim removed 10 bases at V and 2 bases at J, leaving 11 bases unmatched.

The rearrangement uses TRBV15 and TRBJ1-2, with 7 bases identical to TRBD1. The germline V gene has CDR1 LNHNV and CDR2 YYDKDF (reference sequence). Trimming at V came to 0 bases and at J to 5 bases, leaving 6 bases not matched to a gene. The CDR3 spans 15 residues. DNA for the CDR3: TGTGCCACCAGCAGAGATAAGGGGACAGTATATGGCTACACCTTC. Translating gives CATSRDKGTVYGYTF.

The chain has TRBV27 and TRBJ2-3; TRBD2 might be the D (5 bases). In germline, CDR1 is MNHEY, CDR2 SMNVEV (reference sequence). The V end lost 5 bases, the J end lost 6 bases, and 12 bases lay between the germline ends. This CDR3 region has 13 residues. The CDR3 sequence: CASSTRRADTQYF. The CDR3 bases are TGTGCCAGCAGTACCAGGCGGGCGGATACGCAGTATTTT.

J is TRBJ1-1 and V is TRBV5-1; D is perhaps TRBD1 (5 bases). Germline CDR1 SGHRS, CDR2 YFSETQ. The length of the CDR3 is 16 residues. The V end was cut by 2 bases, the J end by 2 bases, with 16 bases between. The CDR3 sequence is CASSLGNTGFNTEAFF. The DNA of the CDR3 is TGCGCCAGCAGCTTAGGAAACACAGGTTTCAACACTGAAGCTTTCTTT.

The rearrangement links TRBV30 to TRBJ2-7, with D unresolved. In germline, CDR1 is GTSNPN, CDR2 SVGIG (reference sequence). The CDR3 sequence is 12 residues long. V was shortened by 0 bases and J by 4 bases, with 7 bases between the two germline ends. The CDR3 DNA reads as TGTGCCTGGAGTGTATCTAGGTACGAGCAGTACTTC. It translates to CAWSVSRYEQYF.

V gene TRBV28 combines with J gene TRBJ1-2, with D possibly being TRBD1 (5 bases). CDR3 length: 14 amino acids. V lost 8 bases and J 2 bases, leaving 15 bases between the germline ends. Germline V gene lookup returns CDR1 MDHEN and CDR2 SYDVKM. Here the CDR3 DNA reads TGTGCCAGCTTCTCGGGAGGGGTAAACTATGGCTACACCTTC. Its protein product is CASFSGGVNYGYTF.